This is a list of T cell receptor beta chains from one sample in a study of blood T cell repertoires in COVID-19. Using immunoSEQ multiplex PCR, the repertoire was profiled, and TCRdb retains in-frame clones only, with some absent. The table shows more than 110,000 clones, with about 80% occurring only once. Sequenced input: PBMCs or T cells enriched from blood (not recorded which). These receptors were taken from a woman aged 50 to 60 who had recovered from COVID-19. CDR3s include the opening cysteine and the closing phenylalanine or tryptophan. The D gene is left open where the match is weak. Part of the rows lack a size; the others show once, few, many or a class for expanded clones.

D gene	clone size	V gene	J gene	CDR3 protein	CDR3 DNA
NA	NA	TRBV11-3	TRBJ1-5	CASSVSGDQPQHF	TGTGCCAGCAGCGTTTCGGGGGATCAGCCCCAGCATTTT
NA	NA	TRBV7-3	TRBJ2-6	CASSLGNSGANVLTF	TGTGCCAGCAGCTTAGGCAACTCTGGGGCCAACGTCCTGACTTTC
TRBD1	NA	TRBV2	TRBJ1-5	CASRGTGVQPQHF	TGTGCCAGCAGGGGGACAGGGGTTCAGCCCCAGCATTTT
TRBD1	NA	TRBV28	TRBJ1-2	CATNSQGAGYTF	TGTGCCACCAATTCACAGGGGGCGGGCTACACCTTC
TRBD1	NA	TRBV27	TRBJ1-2	CASSRTGNYGYTF	TGTGCCAGCAGTAGGACAGGGAACTATGGCTACACCTTC
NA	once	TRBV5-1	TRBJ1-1	CASSLTLGVTEAFF	TGCGCCAGCAGCTTGACTCTCGGGGTGACTGAAGCTTTCTTT
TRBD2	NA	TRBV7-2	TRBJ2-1	CASSLASKGIGLAGRNEQFF	TGTGCCAGCAGCTTAGCTTCAAAGGGTATAGGACTAGCGGGGCGCAATGAGCAGTTCTTC
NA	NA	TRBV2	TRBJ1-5	CASSDRGARIQPQHF	TGTGCCAGCAGTGACAGGGGCGCGAGGATTCAGCCCCAGCATTTT
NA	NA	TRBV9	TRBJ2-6	CASSPLGGTGANVLTF	TGTGCCAGCAGCCCCCTCGGCGGGACTGGGGCCAACGTCCTGACTTTC
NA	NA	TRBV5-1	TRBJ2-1	CASSLQQVSYNEQFF	TGCGCCAGCAGCTTGCAACAGGTGTCCTACAATGAGCAGTTCTTC
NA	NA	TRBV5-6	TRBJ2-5	CASSFLTSTYQETQYF	TGTGCCAGCAGCTTTTTAACTAGCACATACCAAGAGACCCAGTACTTC
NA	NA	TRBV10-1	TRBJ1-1	CASSQGMNTEAFF	TGCGCCAGTAGCCAGGGTATGAACACTGAAGCTTTCTTT
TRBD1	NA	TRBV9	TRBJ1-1	CASSPGTAMNTEAFF	TGTGCCAGCAGCCCAGGGACAGCGATGAACACTGAAGCTTTCTTT
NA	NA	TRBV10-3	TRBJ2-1	CAISFGQGATSGSSYNEQFF	TGTGCCATCAGTTTCGGACAGGGGGCGACTAGCGGGAGCTCCTACAATGAGCAGTTCTTC
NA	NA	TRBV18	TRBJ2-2	CASSPTRDTGELFF	TGTGCCAGCTCACCGACTCGGGACACCGGGGAGCTGTTTTTT
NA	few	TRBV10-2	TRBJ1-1	CASVQRGFIGTEAFF	TGCGCCAGCGTTCAGAGGGGGTTTATCGGGACTGAAGCTTTCTTT
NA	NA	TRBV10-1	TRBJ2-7	CASSGVHDKQYF	TGCGCCAGCAGTGGGGTCCACGACAAGCAGTACTTC
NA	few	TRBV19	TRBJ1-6	CASSGDTSYNSPLHF	TGTGCCAGTAGTGGGGACACCTCCTATAATTCACCCCTCCACTTT
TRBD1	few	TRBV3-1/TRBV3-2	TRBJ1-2	CASSQAGTAYNYGYTF	TGTGCCAGCAGCCAGGCCGGGACAGCTTACAACTATGGCTACACCTTC
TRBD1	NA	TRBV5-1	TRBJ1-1	CASSFAAGGAGTEAFF	TGCGCCAGCAGCTTCGCGGCAGGGGGCGCGGGCACTGAAGCTTTCTTT
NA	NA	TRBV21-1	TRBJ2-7	CASSPTSGRSYEQYF	TGTGCCAGCAGCCCGACTAGCGGGAGATCCTACGAGCAGTACTTC
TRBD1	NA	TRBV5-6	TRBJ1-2	CASSLQGENYGYTF	TGTGCCAGCAGCTTGCAGGGGGAGAACTATGGCTACACCTTC
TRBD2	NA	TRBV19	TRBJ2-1	CASSTAGGPDNEQFF	TGTGCCAGTAGTACGGCGGGAGGGCCGGATAATGAGCAGTTCTTC
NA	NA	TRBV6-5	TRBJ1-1	CASTDRPPNTEAFF	TGTGCCAGCACAGACAGGCCCCCGAACACTGAAGCTTTCTTT
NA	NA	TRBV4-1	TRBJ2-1	CASSQDLGTPKFF	TGCGCCAGCAGCCAAGATCTGGGGACACCAAAGTTCTTC
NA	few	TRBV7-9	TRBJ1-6	CASSLGGIGNSPLHF	TGTGCCAGCAGCTTAGGAGGGATCGGTAATTCACCCCTCCACTTT
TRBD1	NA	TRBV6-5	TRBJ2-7	CASGGTGGSYEQYF	TGTGCCAGCGGGGGGACAGGGGGCTCCTACGAGCAGTACTTC
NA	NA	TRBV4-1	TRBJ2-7	CASSQGSDPSEGQYF	TGCGCCAGCAGCCAAGGGTCGGACCCCTCTGAGGGGCAGTACTTC
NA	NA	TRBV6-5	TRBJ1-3	CASARGFGNTIYF	TGTGCCAGCGCTAGGGGTTTTGGAAACACCATATATTTT
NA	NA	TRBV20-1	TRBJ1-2	CSAYGQYGYTF	TGCAGTGCTTACGGACAGTATGGCTACACCTTC
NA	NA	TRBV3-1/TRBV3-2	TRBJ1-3	CASSQDNSGNTIYF	TGTGCCAGCAGCCAAGACAACTCTGGAAACACCATATATTTT
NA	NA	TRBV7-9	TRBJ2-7	CASSSPGAYEQYF	TGTGCCAGCAGCTCCCCCGGTGCCTACGAGCAGTACTTC
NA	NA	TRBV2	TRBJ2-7	CASSEAAGKAYEQYF	TGTGCCAGCAGTGAAGCGGCAGGGAAGGCCTACGAGCAGTACTTC
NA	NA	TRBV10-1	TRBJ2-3	CASSDPGLGTDTQYF	TGCGCCAGCAGTGACCCGGGACTTGGGACAGATACGCAGTATTTT
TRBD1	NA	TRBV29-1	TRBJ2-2	CSVGTGGIAGELFF	TGCAGCGTCGGGACAGGGGGCATCGCCGGGGAGCTGTTTTTT
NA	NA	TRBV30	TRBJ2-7	CAWSDSREQYF	TGTGCCTGGAGTGATTCGAGGGAGCAGTACTTC
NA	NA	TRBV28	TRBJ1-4	CASSSGGGANEKLFF	TGTGCCAGCAGTTCCGGTGGGGGGGCTAATGAAAAACTGTTTTTT
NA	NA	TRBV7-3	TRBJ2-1	CASSVRGSSYNEQFF	TGTGCCAGCAGCGTCCGGGGTAGCTCCTACAATGAGCAGTTCTTC
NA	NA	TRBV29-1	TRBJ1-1	CSVKPSFTVNTEAFF	TGCAGCGTTAAGCCCTCGTTCACGGTGAACACTGAAGCTTTCTTT
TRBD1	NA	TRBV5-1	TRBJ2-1	CASSGTGSNEQFF	TGTGCCAGCAGTGGGACAGGTAGTAATGAGCAGTTCTTC
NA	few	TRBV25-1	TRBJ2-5	CASSESLAPMTQYF	TGTGCCAGCAGTGAATCCCTAGCGCCCATGACCCAGTACTTC
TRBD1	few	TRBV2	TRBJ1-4	CASRPQGVFEKLFF	TGTGCCAGCAGACCACAGGGGGTGTTTGAAAAACTGTTTTTT
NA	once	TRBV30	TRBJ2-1	CAWNGGEQFF	TGTGCCTGGAATGGCGGGGAGCAGTTCTTC
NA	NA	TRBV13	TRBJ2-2	CASSPRTSTGELFF	TGTGCCAGCAGCCCTCGGACATCCACCGGGGAGCTGTTTTTT
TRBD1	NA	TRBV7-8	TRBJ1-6	CASSFITGGAEIGGSPLHF	TGTGCCAGCTCATTTATTACAGGGGGCGCTGAGATAGGGGGCTCACCCCTCCACTTT
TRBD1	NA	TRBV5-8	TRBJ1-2	CASSHGTGGDSLYGYTF	TGTGCCAGCAGCCATGGGACAGGGGGAGATTCACTCTATGGCTACACCTTC